The clone carrying this T cell receptor (beta chain) came up a few times. As originally analysed: Estimated nucleated cell counts came from reference gene primer amplification. TCRdb's table, derived via immunoSEQ multiplex PCR, lists solely in-frame clones and lacks some. The V and J calls and clone size are taken from that table; D and trimming were inferred from the DNA. This sample yields 110,000 or so clones, of which 65% to 80% are seen a single time; about 1.8% belongs to the top ten. This record belongs to a study of blood T cell repertoires in COVID-19. Overall study: The study drew acute and convalescent COVID-19 samples from the United States, Italy and Spain. PBMCs, B-cell-depleted T cells, or T cells provided the cDNA or gDNA that made up the material.

The source material was peripheral blood. The receptor was isolated from a woman aged 35 to 49 with acute or convalescent COVID-19.

The DNA of the CDR3 is TGTGCCAGCAGCTTCCAGGGTAACTATGGCTACACCTTC. It yields the protein CASSFQGNYGYTF. The V gene is TRBV11-2, the J gene TRBJ1-2; D possibly corresponds to TRBD1 (5 bases). Per the germline V gene, CDR1 is SGHAT and CDR2 is FQNNGV. This CDR3 comprises 13 residues. V shed 3 bases and J shed 1 base, with 6 bases lying between them.